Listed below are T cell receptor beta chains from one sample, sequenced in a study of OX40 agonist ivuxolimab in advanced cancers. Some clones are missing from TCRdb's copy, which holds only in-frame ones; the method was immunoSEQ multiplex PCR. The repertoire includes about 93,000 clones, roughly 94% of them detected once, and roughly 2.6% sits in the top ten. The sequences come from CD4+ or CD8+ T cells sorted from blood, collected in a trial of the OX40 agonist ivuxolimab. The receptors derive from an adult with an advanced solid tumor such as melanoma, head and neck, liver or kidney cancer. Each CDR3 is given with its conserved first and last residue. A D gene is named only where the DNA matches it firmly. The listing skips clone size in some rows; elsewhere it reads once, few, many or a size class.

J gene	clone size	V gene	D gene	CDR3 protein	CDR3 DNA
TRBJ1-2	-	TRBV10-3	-	CAISENQQAPYGYTF	TGTGCCATCAGTGAGAATCAACAGGCACCCTATGGCTACACCTTC
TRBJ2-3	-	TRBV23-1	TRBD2	CASKREKDTQYF	TGCGCCAGCAAGCGGGAGAAGGATACGCAGTATTTT
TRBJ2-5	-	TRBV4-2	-	CASSQDWGGPEETQYF	TGTGCCAGCAGCCAAGATTGGGGGGGCCCCGAAGAGACCCAGTACTTC
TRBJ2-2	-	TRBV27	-	CASSSLQVAGELFF	TGTGCCAGCAGTTCGCTACAGGTCGCCGGGGAGCTGTTTTTT
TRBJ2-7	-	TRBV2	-	CASTSSLAPDYEQYF	TGTGCCAGCACTTCGTCCCTAGCGCCGGACTACGAGCAGTACTTC
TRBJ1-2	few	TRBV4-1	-	CASSQGRGVIDGYTF	TGCGCCAGCAGCCAAGGGCGCGGGGTGATCGATGGCTACACCTTC
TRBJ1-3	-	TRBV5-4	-	CASSWGGEYSGNTIYF	TGTGCCAGCAGCTGGGGTGGGGAGTACTCTGGAAACACCATATATTTT
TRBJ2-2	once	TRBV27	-	CASSLDPPGTGELFF	TGTGCCAGCAGTTTAGATCCTCCAGGGACCGGGGAGCTGTTTTTT
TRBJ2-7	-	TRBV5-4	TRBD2	CASSLSGLAAYEQYF	TGTGCCAGCAGCTTAAGTGGACTAGCGGCTTACGAGCAGTACTTC
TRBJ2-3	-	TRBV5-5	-	CASSLDRGQSTDTQYF	TGTGCCAGCAGCTTGGATAGAGGGCAAAGCACAGATACGCAGTATTTT